This record covers a single T cell receptor (beta chain). This table comes from immunoSEQ multiplex PCR, and its TCRdb copy is limited to in-frame clones, with some not included. Of approximately 70,000 clones in the sample, over 70% were seen once. The sample is drawn from a study of blood T cell repertoires in COVID-19. The wider study: Acute-phase and convalescent COVID-19 samples originated in the United States, Italy and Spain. PBMCs, B-cell-depleted T cells, or T cells provided the cDNA or gDNA that made up the material.

V was cut by 3 bases and J by 7 bases, with 16 bases left in between. The CDR3 is 15 residues long. Per germline, CDR1 SGHAT and CDR2 FQNNGV. The V gene is TRBV11-2, the J gene TRBJ2-1, with D possibly matching TRBD1 (8 bases). The sequence was obtained from a man older than 75 with active or convalescent COVID-19. The sample consisted of peripheral blood. The CDR3 bases are TGTGCCAGCAGCTTGCAGGGGGCAGCGGGGAATGAGCAGTTCTTC. Encoded protein: CASSLQGAAGNEQFF.